The sequence of this T cell receptor (beta chain) was determined in a study of T cell repertoires in cytomegalovirus infection. The germline V gene has CDR1 SEHNR and CDR2 FQNEAQ (reference sequence). V lost 6 bases and J lost 0, with 8 bases in between. The CDR3 is 13 amino acids. One entry per CDR3 protein results from TCRdb running MiXCR on the reads. Of 400,000 or so distinct CDR3 sequences listed, approximately 31% are singletons. There are a few counts of this clonotype. The rearrangement links TRBV7-9 to TRBJ1-1; D ambiguous. The TCR comes from a human donor in good health (CMV status not recorded). Some clones in this sample may be carry-over from other donors' samples. Input material: PBMCs. CDR3 sequence (DNA): TGTGCCAGCAGGATACCGGTGAACACTGAAGCTTTCTTT. Translated: CASRIPVNTEAFF.